The rows below give T cell receptor beta chains drawn from one sample of a study of shared clonotypes between healthy human individuals. Libraries were prepared by immunoSEQ multiplex PCR; TCRdb keeps only in-frame clonotypes and omits some of them. This sample has 500,000 to 650,000 clones, with around 78% found just once. The sequenced material came from PBMCs. All receptors derive from a woman between 40 and 50 years old in good health. Some clones in this sample may be carry-over from other donors' samples. Each CDR3 is given with its conserved first and last residue. A D gene is named only where the DNA matches it firmly. Rows give clone size only sometimes, using once, few, many, or a class for an expanded clone.

j_gene | abundance | v_gene | d_gene | CDR3aa | CDR3nt
TRBJ2-7 | - | TRBV29-1 | - | CSVGIGGLPYEQYF | TGCAGCGTTGGGATCGGGGGGCTTCCCTACGAGCAGTACTTC
TRBJ2-3 | - | TRBV10-3 | - | CAIKSDSGGGTDTQYF | TGTGCCATCAAAAGCGATAGCGGAGGAGGGACAGATACGCAGTATTTT
TRBJ2-7 | - | TRBV7-8 | TRBD1 | CASSLAFPGQVPYEQYF | TGTGCCAGCAGCTTAGCGTTTCCGGGACAGGTCCCCTACGAGCAGTACTTC
TRBJ2-7 | - | TRBV25-1 | - | CASSPPTGIYEQYF | TGTGCCAGCAGTCCTCCGACTGGGATCTACGAGCAGTACTTC
TRBJ1-1 | - | TRBV29-1 | TRBD1 | CSVEKPPKTGANTEAFF | TGCAGCGTTGAAAAACCCCCGAAGACAGGGGCGAACACTGAAGCTTTCTTT
TRBJ2-2 | - | TRBV10-1 | TRBD2 | CASSDGLAGLNTGELFF | TGCGCCAGCAGTGACGGACTAGCGGGCTTGAACACCGGGGAGCTGTTTTTT
TRBJ2-1 | - | TRBV11-2 | - | CASSPGLRGFVDEQFF | TGTGCCAGCAGCCCCGGACTTCGCGGGTTTGTCGATGAGCAGTTCTTC
TRBJ1-1 | - | TRBV2 | - | CASSAARSSEAFF | TGTGCCAGCAGTGCGGCCCGATCTTCAGAAGCTTTCTTT
TRBJ1-1 | - | TRBV18 | - | CASSPLRGWDTEAFF | TGTGCCAGCTCACCACTTAGGGGATGGGACACTGAAGCTTTCTTT
TRBJ1-3 | - | TRBV5-4 | - | CASSLGGPSSSGNTIYF | TGTGCCAGCAGCTTGGGCGGACCGTCGAGCTCTGGAAACACCATATATTTT
TRBJ2-5 | - | TRBV5-1 | - | CASSLGGPETQYF | TGCGCCAGCAGCTTGGGTGGACCGGAGACCCAGTACTTC
TRBJ2-1 | once | TRBV6-4 | - | CASSKARGYNEQFF | TGTGCCAGCAGTAAAGCCCGGGGTTACAATGAGCAGTTCTTC
TRBJ2-7 | - | TRBV6-6 | TRBD1 | CASSYSGTGGYEQYF | TGTGCCAGCAGTTACTCAGGGACAGGGGGTTACGAGCAGTACTTC
TRBJ1-1 | many | TRBV7-3 | TRBD1 | CASSPIYPYGTGVVAFF | TGTGCCAGCAGCCCAATCTACCCCTACGGGACAGGGGTCGTGGCTTTCTTT
TRBJ2-1 | once | TRBV5-1 | - | CASSLDPKQFF | TGCGCCAGCAGCTTGGATCCGAAACAGTTCTTC
TRBJ2-7 | - | TRBV28 | TRBD2 | CASSGNPSGRASYEQYF | TGTGCCAGCAGCGGGAATCCCAGCGGGAGGGCGTCCTACGAGCAGTACTTC
TRBJ2-3 | - | TRBV7-3 | - | CASSSLQATDTQYF | TGTGCCAGCAGCTCTCTGCAGGCCACAGATACGCAGTATTTT
TRBJ2-7 | - | TRBV20-1 | - | CSARGRFEQYF | TGCAGTGCCAGGGGAAGGTTCGAGCAGTACTTC
TRBJ2-2 | - | TRBV7-9 | - | CASSSGLKVTSGELFF | TGTGCCAGCAGCTCGGGGCTTAAAGTAACTTCCGGGGAGCTGTTTTTT
TRBJ2-7 | - | TRBV6-6 | - | CASSHRDLFYEQYF | TGTGCCAGCAGTCATCGGGACCTCTTCTACGAGCAGTACTTC
TRBJ1-5 | - | TRBV2 | - | CASSEDGSPGRGQPQHF | TGTGCCAGCAGTGAAGATGGTTCACCTGGGAGGGGTCAGCCCCAGCATTTT
TRBJ1-2 | - | TRBV21-1 | - | CASSKYDPKNYGYTF | TGTGCCAGCAGCAAATACGATCCGAAAAACTATGGCTACACCTTC
TRBJ1-5 | - | TRBV7-2 | - | CASSLGDGGNQPQHF | TGTGCCAGCAGCTTAGGTGACGGGGGAAATCAGCCCCAGCATTTT
TRBJ2-1 | - | TRBV7-9 | TRBD2 | CASGTTGLTSSLF | TGTGCCAGCGGAACTACGGGACTAACTTCCTCGCTCTTC
TRBJ2-7 | - | TRBV11-3 | - | CASSLGGDGYEQYF | TGTGCCAGCAGCTTAGGGGGAGATGGCTACGAGCAGTACTTC
TRBJ2-2 | - | TRBV6-1 | - | CASSVAGSTGELFF | TGTGCCAGCAGTGTGGCGGGAAGTACCGGGGAGCTGTTTTTT
TRBJ1-3 | - | TRBV5-4 | - | CASSLDSGPLGAGNTIYF | TGTGCCAGCAGCTTGGACTCGGGGCCCCTGGGGGCTGGAAACACCATATATTTT
TRBJ1-5 | - | TRBV6-4 | TRBD1 | CASSDSKGAQGQPQHF | TGTGCCAGCAGTGACTCGAAGGGGGCGCAGGGGCAGCCCCAGCATTTT
TRBJ2-1 | once | TRBV5-1 | - | CASSLGGSSYNEQFF | TGCGCCAGCAGCTTGGGGGGAAGCTCCTACAATGAGCAGTTCTTC
TRBJ1-2 | - | TRBV15 | - | CATNLGPRNYGYTF | TGTGCCACCAACCTGGGCCCGCGCAACTATGGCTACACCTTC
TRBJ2-4 | - | TRBV2 | - | CASSGSGAKNIQYF | TGTGCCAGCAGTGGATCGGGGGCCAAAAACATTCAGTACTTC